The T cell receptor (beta chain) under discussion was sequenced for a study of blood T cell repertoires in COVID-19 (dated by TCRdb to 2018 to 2021). In terms of the full investigation: Samples from collaborators originated in the United States, Italy and Spain and spanned both the acute and convalescent phases of COVID-19. Where HLA class I and class II types were available, the types were taken from metadata supplied by the sample provider, not from assay-based typing. Sample metadata almost always included a de-identified subject ID, COVID-19 status, age in years and sex. The material from the prospective study consisted of cDNA or gDNA derived from T cells, B-cell-depleted T cells, or PBMCs. Subjects who had been exposed to COVID-19, were actively infected with it, or had recovered from it provided the deeply sampled blood TCRbeta repertoires that made up the dataset. The repertoires were released in a freely available public database meant as a resource for research on the immune response to SARS-CoV-2. Samples were obtained from the ongoing ImmuneRACE study (first 160 participants) and from 1,000 to 1,500 subjects provided by 6 global collaborators. Broad study findings and their caveats: How much clinical and demographic metadata was included differed by source and by participant, and the metadata was provided uncurated.

The immunoSEQ Assay, a bias-controlled multiplex PCR, was used to amplify TCRbeta CDR3 regions from genomic DNA. For the original study's pipeline: Nucleated cell counts per sample were estimated from amplification of reference gene primers within the assay. Sequence reads were collapsed and filtered to measure the absolute abundance of every unique TCRbeta CDR3 rearrangement. For each sample, productive Simpson clonality was calculated as the square root of Simpson's diversity index across productive rearrangements. TCRdb provides this immuneACCESS table in a form limited to in-frame rearrangements. Some clones are lacking; in checked studies, under half of them reflect an unresolved V gene, and why the rest are absent is not known. V and J calls and clone size follow that table, whereas D and trimming were derived from the DNA. The sample table lists 150,000 to 190,000 clones, roughly 81% of them with a count of one. The ten largest clones add up to 8% to 9% of the sample.

The CDR3 holds 17 amino acids from the cysteine to the phenylalanine. Only CDR3 DNA is held: 51 bases, read in frame from base 1. Trimming removed 1 base from V and 2 bases from J; the gene matches leave 7 bases unexplained. CDR1 and CDR2, per the germline V gene (reference sequence), are LGHDT and YNNKEL. Remarks on this clone: Its antigen is unknown. One base away there is no much larger clone; base qualities are not given.

One collaborating source in Seattle enrolled patients while the patients were actively infected and followed the patients over time throughout the course of disease. Each collaborating institution followed its own protocols to collect whole blood in K2EDTA tubes. Collaborator samples were shipped for TCRbeta analysis as frozen whole blood, isolated PBMCs, or DNA extracted from either sample type. The rearrangement combines TRBV3-1 (or the pseudogene TRBV3-2) with TRBJ2-1, with 8 central nucleotides matching TRBD2. The TCR sequence derives from an older woman with COVID-19, enrolled during active disease. Sequenced input: peripheral blood. The sequenced DNA: TGTGCCAGCAGCCAAGTGAGGCTACTAGCGGCCTACAATGAGCAGTTCTTC. Translated, this gives CASSQVRLLAAYNEQFF.